The entry that follows covers one TCR beta chain sequence. The data derive from a study of blood T cell repertoires in COVID-19. Across the whole study: PBMCs, B-cell-depleted T cells, or T cells were the source of the cDNA or gDNA that made up the material.

V gave up 0 bases and J gave up 5 bases, with 12 bases separating them. CDR3 size: 15 residues. Germline values: CDR1 KGHSH, CDR2 LQKENI. Sequencing used immunoSEQ multiplex PCR; TCRdb keeps in-frame clones, though not all of them. The table records tens of thousands of clones, about 86% of them present only once. The V call is TRBV18, the J call TRBJ2-3; no clear D gene. The specimen sequenced was peripheral blood. The TCR comes from a woman over 75 with active or convalescent COVID-19. The CDR3 region is CASSPPPPVGDTQYF. The CDR3 DNA follows: TGTGCCAGCTCACCACCGCCCCCAGTTGGAGATACGCAGTATTTT.